The 30 T cell receptor beta chains listed next were all sequenced from one sample in a study of shared T cell receptors in the human thymus. Only in-frame clones appear in the TCRdb table, and some are missing; sequencing was by immunoSEQ multiplex PCR. The sample gives some 760,000 clones, 75% to 90% of which show up once; roughly 0.01% is in the top ten. These same data were also listed under a study on human thymus T cells.

The sequenced sample was thymocytes. The receptors were sampled from a girl less than two years old with a congenital heart defect.

The chain uses TRBV5-6 and TRBJ1-6; 8 nucleotides align to TRBD1. Looked up from germline, CDR1 is SGHDT and CDR2 is YYEEEE. Losses at the gene ends were 4 bases for V and 4 bases for J; bases not matched to a gene: 13. This CDR3 has 18 residues. CDR3 protein: CASSLFPDREGYNSPLHF. CDR3 nucleotides: TGTGCCAGCAGCCTTTTCCCGGACAGGGAGGGATATAATTCACCCCTCCACTTT.

The chain joins TRBV25-1 to TRBJ1-1, with no clear D. The CDR3 has 14 amino acids. Germline V lookup: CDR1 MGHDK, CDR2 SYGVNS. The V gene lost 1 base and the J gene lost 11 bases, with 17 bases spanning the gap. The CDR3 sequence: CASSELSGLPKAFF. The CDR3 DNA is TGTGCCAGCAGTGAATTATCAGGCCTTCCGAAGGCTTTCTTT.

The V call is TRBV29-1, the J call TRBJ2-7; possibly TRBD1 for D (6 bases). The CDR3 sequence is 11 residues long. V lost 7 bases and J 2 bases, leaving 9 bases between the germline ends. CDR1 is SQVTM, CDR2 ANQGSEA, per germline. The CDR3, as DNA: TGCAGCGCCAGGGGAGCCTACGAGCAGTACTTC. Its protein is CSARGAYEQYF.

This clone was seen a few times. V is TRBV7-9 and J is TRBJ2-3; 7 nucleotides agree with TRBD1. The CDR3 has 15 amino acids. After removal of 7 bases from V and 1 base from J, the junction contained 8 bases not matched to a gene. Germline CDR1 is SEHNR and CDR2 is FQNEAQ (reference sequence). The CDR3 spells CASTPRTGGTDTQYF. CDR3 in DNA: TGTGCCAGCACCCCAAGGACAGGTGGCACAGATACGCAGTATTTT.

The chain combines TRBV5-1 with TRBJ2-1; possibly TRBD1 for D (5 bases). The CDR3 loop spans 12 amino acids. Germline V gene data show CDR1 as SGHRS and CDR2 as YFSETQ. Trimming removed 4 bases from V and 7 bases from J, with 9 bases in between. The CDR3 DNA is TGCGCCAGCAGCCCGACAGTTAATGAGCAGTTCTTC. Its translation is CASSPTVNEQFF.

V gene TRBV28 combines with J gene TRBJ2-5; D is ambiguous. The V gene's germline CDR1 is MDHEN and CDR2 SYDVKM. V was cut by 5 bases and J by 3 bases, with 10 bases left in between. This CDR3 has 13 amino acids. CDR3 loop: CASSAITEETQYF. CDR3 DNA sequence: TGTGCCAGCAGTGCCATTACTGAAGAGACCCAGTACTTC.

The CDR3 region is CASRGTGEAFF. The CDR3 bases are TGTGCCAGCAGAGGGACAGGTGAAGCTTTCTTT. This chain uses TRBV2 with TRBJ1-1; 8 bases are shared with TRBD1. Germline V CDR1 and CDR2: SNHLY, FYNNEI. This CDR3 comprises 11 residues. With 6 bases clipped from V and 7 bases from J, the junction kept 1 base outside the gene matches.

The chain employs TRBV27 and TRBJ2-4; maybe TRBD1 (6 bases). Trimming shortened V by 7 bases and J by 6 bases, and 16 bases separated the two germline ends. Germline loops: CDR1 MNHEY, CDR2 SMNVEV (reference sequence). CDR3 size: 14 residues. The DNA for the CDR3 is TGTGCCAGCAAGAAGGACAGTATCGTAAACATTCAGTACTTC. It specifies CASKKDSIVNIQYF.

This clone was detected once. The J gene is TRBJ2-5, the V gene TRBV11-2, with TRBD2 as a possible D gene (5 bases). This CDR3 comprises 17 residues. V lost 1 base and J 3 bases, leaving 18 bases between the germline ends. The germline V gene encodes CDR1 SGHAT and CDR2 FQNNGV. CDR3 protein: CASSLAQWTESKETQYF. The DNA for the CDR3 is TGTGCCAGCAGCTTAGCACAGTGGACTGAAAGTAAAGAGACCCAGTACTTC. The full variable domain, rest sourced from reference TRBV11-2 and TRBJ2-5, is EAGVAQSPRYKIIEKRQSVAFWCNPISGHATLYWYQQILGQGPKLLIQFQNNGVVDDSQLPKDRFSAERLKGVDSTLKIQPAKLEDSAVYLCASSLAQWTESKETQYFGPGTRLLVL.

The chain combines TRBV2 with TRBJ2-1; 7 bases are shared with TRBD1. In germline, CDR1 is SNHLY, CDR2 FYNNEI. The CDR3 has 13 amino acids. V gave up 0 bases and J gave up 8 bases; unmatched junction bases: 1. CDR3 nucleotides: TGTGCCAGCAGTGAAGCAGGGGGCCATGAGCAGTTCTTC. Amino acid sequence: CASSEAGGHEQFF.

CDR3 nucleotides: TGTGCCAGCAAGCCGGGACAGGGAGACTATGGCTACACCTTC. This codes for CASKPGQGDYGYTF. The chain couples TRBV2 to TRBJ1-2, with 9 bases lining up with TRBD1. CDR3 length: 14 residues. CDR1 is SNHLY and CDR2 is FYNNEI in the germline V gene. Trimming at V came to 7 bases and at J to 3 bases, leaving 6 bases not matched to a gene.

This chain links TRBV15 with TRBJ1-1; the D is unclear. This CDR3 spans 13 amino acids. Germline V CDR1 and CDR2: LNHNV, YYDKDF (reference sequence). V was clipped by 5 bases and J by 0 bases, with 7 bases between them. The CDR3 DNA reads TGTGCCACCAGCGTAGCTGTGAACACTGAAGCTTTCTTT. Its translation is CATSVAVNTEAFF. Drawing the rest from reference TRBV15 and TRBJ1-1, the complete variable domain is DAMVIQNPRYQVTQFGKPVTLSCSQTLNHNVMYWYQQKSSQAPKLLFHYYDKDFNNEADTPDNFQSRRPNTSFCFLDIRSPGLGDTAMYLCATSVAVNTEAFFGQGTRLTVV.

This clone was detected only a few times. The chain carries TRBV6-1 and TRBJ2-1; the D gene is possibly TRBD2 (6 bases). CDR1 and CDR2 from the germline V gene are MNHNS and SASEGT. V lost 3 bases and J lost 12, with 18 bases in between. CDR3 length: 14 amino acids. The chain's CDR3 is CASSDPRARGGQFF. For the CDR3, the DNA is TGTGCCAGCAGTGACCCTAGAGCGCGGGGTGGGCAGTTCTTC.

This chain joins TRBV7-2 and TRBJ2-1, with D tentatively TRBD2 (6 bases). The CDR3 is made up of 14 amino acids. Per the germline V gene, CDR1 is SGHTA and CDR2 is FQGNSA. Trimming shortened V by 2 bases and J by 8 bases, and 13 bases separated the two germline ends. The chain's CDR3 is CASSLRLVRDEQFF. CDR3 coding DNA: TGTGCCAGCAGCTTAAGACTAGTGCGGGATGAGCAGTTCTTC.

As DNA, the CDR3 is TGTGCCAGCAGTTACTCGTCCCATTACCAAGAGACCCAGTACTTC. The encoded protein is CASSYSSHYQETQYF. The chain joins TRBV6-5 to TRBJ2-5; D is ambiguous. CDR3 size: 15 residues. Trimming took 0 bases from V and 0 from J, leaving 8 bases between them. Germline V lookup: CDR1 MNHEY, CDR2 SVGAGI.

The chain couples TRBV19 to TRBJ1-2; TRBD1 matches 8 bases. After removal of 4 bases from V and 7 bases from J, the junction contained 11 bases not matched to a gene. CDR1 and CDR2 from the germline V gene are LNHDA and SQIVND (reference sequence). This CDR3 has 15 amino acids. In DNA, the CDR3 is TGTGCCAGTAGTACCGGGGTAAGGACAGGGAGTGGCTACACCTTC. Its protein is CASSTGVRTGSGYTF.

V and J are TRBV29-1 and TRBJ2-3; tentative D call: TRBD1 (6 bases). V was clipped by 4 bases and J by 2 bases, with 13 bases between them. The CDR3 is 14 residues long. CDR1 is SQVTM and CDR2 is ANQGSEA in the germline V gene. CDR3 sequence reads: CSVAAGATTDTQYF. CDR3 DNA sequence: TGCAGCGTTGCCGCAGGGGCCACCACAGATACGCAGTATTTT.

V and J are TRBV14 and TRBJ2-7; D possibly corresponds to TRBD1 (9 bases). V lost 0 bases and J lost 3, with 15 bases in between. The CDR3 contains 16 residues. Germline CDR1 SGHDN, CDR2 FVKESK. The CDR3 nucleotides read TGTGCCAGCAGCCAAGATAGCGGGACAGGGTACTACGAGCAGTACTTC. Protein: CASSQDSGTGYYEQYF. Full variable domain (remainder filled in from reference TRBV14 and TRBJ2-7): EAGVTQFPSHSVIEKGQTVTLRCDPISGHDNLYWYRRVMGKEIKFLLHFVKESKQDESGMPNNRFLAERTGGTYSTLKVQPAELEDSGVYFCASSQDSGTGYYEQYFGPGTRLTVT.

This clone was counted only a few times. V gene TRBV29-1 combines with J gene TRBJ2-3; D remains ambiguous. Germline-derived CDR1 and CDR2 are SQVTM and ANQGSEA. This CDR3 region has 16 residues. V was cut by 4 bases and J by 1 base, with 18 bases left in between. The CDR3 region has the DNA TGCAGCGTTGCCCCTAGACTCGAACGGGGCACAGATACGCAGTATTTT. Its translation: CSVAPRLERGTDTQYF.

The count of this clone is one. The chain couples TRBV5-4 to TRBJ2-7; D uncertain. CDR1 and CDR2 (germline): SGHNT, YYREEE (reference sequence). V lost 2 bases, J lost 5 bases, and 8 bases lay in between. CDR3 length equals 12 residues. CDR3 residues: CASSFGFHEQYF. In nucleotides, the CDR3 is TGTGCCAGCAGCTTCGGGTTTCACGAGCAGTACTTC.

J is TRBJ2-7 and V is TRBV2; the match to TRBD2 covers 7 bases. The CDR3 runs 14 residues. J lost 3 bases, V lost 5 bases, and 7 bases had no gene match. Looked up from germline, CDR1 is SNHLY and CDR2 is FYNNEI. In DNA, the CDR3 is TGTGCCAGCAGTCTTCGGGGGGTTTTCTACGAGCAGTACTTC. Translating gives CASSLRGVFYEQYF.

The chain joins TRBV14 to TRBJ1-1; D may be TRBD1 (6 bases). V lost 0 bases and J lost 1, with 9 bases in between. The CDR3 has 15 residues. Per the germline V gene, CDR1 is SGHDN and CDR2 is FVKESK. CDR3 amino acids: CASSQDPRGNTEAFF. The DNA of the CDR3 is TGTGCCAGCAGCCAAGACCCCAGGGGGAACACTGAAGCTTTCTTT.

The rearrangement joins TRBV9 to TRBJ1-1; possible D gene TRBD1, 5 bases. The CDR3 extends over 15 amino acids. Per the germline V gene, CDR1 is SGDLS and CDR2 is YYNGEE. Trimming removed 3 bases at V and 4 bases at J, with 16 bases between. The CDR3 loop is CASSGRSGGITEAFF. The CDR3 nucleotides read TGTGCCAGCAGCGGACGTTCCGGGGGTATCACTGAAGCTTTCTTT.

The CDR3 is CASSRGLAGGRNYTDTQYF. As DNA, the CDR3 is TGTGCCAGCAGTCGAGGACTAGCGGGGGGGCGGAATTACACAGATACGCAGTATTTT. V gene TRBV28 combines with J gene TRBJ2-3; 15 nucleotides match TRBD2. After removal of 5 bases from V and 2 bases from J, the junction contained 11 bases not matched to a gene. The germline gives CDR1 MDHEN, CDR2 SYDVKM. This CDR3 is 19 amino acids long.

The CDR3, as DNA: TGTGCCAGCAGTCCCGCCGACAGGGGATTGAAGGATTCACCCCTCCACTTT. Translation gives CASSPADRGLKDSPLHF. The chain couples TRBV27 to TRBJ1-6, with 8 bases fitting TRBD1. There are 17 residues in the CDR3. Germline V gene sequence: CDR1 MNHEY, CDR2 SMNVEV (reference sequence). V lost 5 bases to trimming and J lost 8 bases; unmatched junction nucleotides: 14.

This rearrangement joins TRBV19 to TRBJ1-2; D gene unclear. This CDR3 contains 12 residues. V lost 6 bases and J lost 7, with 12 bases in between. Germline-derived CDR1 and CDR2 are LNHDA and SQIVND (reference sequence). CDR3 sequence: CASRPGRGGYTF. The DNA of the CDR3 is TGTGCCAGTAGACCAGGACGGGGTGGCTACACCTTC.

The chain's CDR3 is CATHFRDRAAFF. CDR3 nucleotide sequence: TGTGCCACCCACTTTAGGGACAGGGCAGCTTTCTTT. The chain recombines TRBV6-5 with TRBJ1-1; 9 bases map to TRBD1. In germline, CDR1 is MNHEY, CDR2 SVGAGI. With V trimmed by 10 bases and J by 10 bases, 10 bases remained unmatched. This CDR3 region has 12 residues.

V usage is TRBV5-4 and J usage is TRBJ2-7; 8 bases match TRBD2. The germline gives CDR1 SGHNT, CDR2 YYREEE (reference sequence). The CDR3 has 16 residues. V lost 3 bases to trimming and J lost 7 bases; unmatched junction nucleotides: 15. Here the CDR3 DNA reads TGTGCCAGCAGCTCCCAAATACTAGCGGCCACGAGGGAGCAGTACTTC. Translating it yields CASSSQILAATREQYF.

This chain uses TRBV11-2 with TRBJ1-2; D gene unclear. The germline CDR1 and CDR2 sequences are SGHAT and FQNNGV. V lost 0 bases, J lost 6 bases, and 14 bases lay in between. This CDR3 region has 15 residues. CDR3 DNA sequence: TGTGCCAGCAGCTTAGAGTTAAAAGATTTAGATGGCTACACCTTC. Amino acids: CASSLELKDLDGYTF. The whole variable domain, remainder taken from reference TRBV11-2 and TRBJ1-2, is EAGVAQSPRYKIIEKRQSVAFWCNPISGHATLYWYQQILGQGPKLLIQFQNNGVVDDSQLPKDRFSAERLKGVDSTLKIQPAKLEDSAVYLCASSLELKDLDGYTFGSGTRLTVV.

The chain has TRBV10-2 and TRBJ2-2, with D possibly being TRBD2 (6 bases). The CDR3 spans 15 residues. Germline values: CDR1 WSHSY, CDR2 SAAADI. V was shortened by 2 bases and J by 5 bases, with 12 bases between the two germline ends. DNA of the CDR3: TGCGCCAGCAGTGAGGGAGGGGTAGGGACCGGGGAGCTGTTTTTT. Its translation: CASSEGGVGTGELFF.